This passage covers 29 T cell receptor beta chains from one sample sequenced in a study of blood T cell repertoires in COVID-19. Sequencing used immunoSEQ multiplex PCR; TCRdb keeps in-frame clones, though not all of them. The repertoire holds around 100,000 clones, with more than 75% as singletons. The sequenced material came from peripheral blood. These receptors all stem from an older man with acute or convalescent COVID-19.

The V and J genes are TRBV19 and TRBJ1-5; 8 positions agree with TRBD1. The CDR3 contains 14 residues. Looked up from germline, CDR1 is LNHDA and CDR2 is SQIVND (reference sequence). V shed 9 bases, J shed 4 bases, and the junction held 8 bases outside the gene matches. The CDR3 region is CASQDRARNQPQHF. CDR3 sequence (DNA): TGTGCCAGCCAGGACAGGGCGAGGAATCAGCCCCAGCATTTT.

V usage is TRBV9 and J usage is TRBJ2-1; tentatively, D is TRBD2 (5 bases). V gave up 0 bases and J gave up 3 bases, with 13 bases separating them. This CDR3 region has 16 residues. CDR1 is SGDLS, CDR2 YYNGEE, per germline. The CDR3 here is CASSVGGLRGYNEQFF. Written as DNA, the CDR3 is TGTGCCAGCAGCGTAGGAGGGCTACGTGGCTACAATGAGCAGTTCTTC.

This chain joins TRBV3-1 (or the pseudogene TRBV3-2) and TRBJ1-2, with TRBD1 identical over 7 bases. Germline V gene data show CDR1 as LGHDT and CDR2 as YNNKEL (reference sequence). J lost 7 bases, V lost 4 bases, and 9 bases had no gene match. The CDR3 extends over 14 amino acids. The CDR3 DNA is TGTGCCAGCAGCCTCGTTAGGGGGCTGGGTGGCTACACCTTC. Translating gives CASSLVRGLGGYTF.

The rearrangement joins TRBV5-4 to TRBJ2-7, with D perhaps TRBD1 (5 bases). Germline CDR1 is SGHNT and CDR2 is YYREEE (reference sequence). V was cut by 4 bases and J by 6 bases, with 14 bases left in between. The CDR3 runs to 13 residues. For the CDR3, the DNA is TGTGCCAGCAGCCTCCCTCGGACACTCGAGCAGTACTTC. This translates into CASSLPRTLEQYF.

The chain has TRBV5-4 and TRBJ2-1; TRBD1 is a possible D gene (5 bases). This CDR3 contains 13 residues. With 10 bases removed from V and 1 base from J, the gap between germline ends came to 12 bases. Germline CDR1 SGHNT, CDR2 YYREEE (reference sequence). This chain's CDR3 is CAGGHFSYNEQFF. The DNA of the CDR3 is TGTGCCGGCGGACACTTTTCCTACAATGAGCAGTTCTTC.

The J gene is TRBJ2-2, the V gene TRBV5-1; D might be TRBD2 (7 bases). Germline assignment: CDR1 SGHRS and CDR2 YFSETQ. The CDR3 has 17 residues. V was pared by 4 bases and J by 4 bases, with 20 bases between. CDR3 amino acids: CASSPAPGGATTGELFF. The CDR3 DNA reads TGCGCCAGCAGCCCGGCCCCTGGGGGGGCGACCACCGGGGAGCTGTTTTTT.

The chain joins TRBV5-1 to TRBJ1-2; possibly TRBD1 for D (6 bases). The V gene's germline CDR1 is SGHRS and CDR2 YFSETQ. CDR3 length: 13 residues. The V and J ends lost 3 bases and 4 bases respectively, with 10 bases between them. CDR3 coding DNA: TGCGCCAGCAGCTGGGACACCATCTATGGCTACACCTTC. Its translation is CASSWDTIYGYTF. Full variable domain (missing parts from reference TRBV5-1 and TRBJ1-2): KAGVTQTPRYLIKTRGQQVTLSCSPISGHRSVSWYQQTPGQGLQFLFEYFSETQRNKGNFPGRFSGRQFSNSRSEMNVSTLELGDSALYLCASSWDTIYGYTFGSGTRLTVV.

The chain has TRBV29-1 and TRBJ2-7, with 11 positions matching TRBD2. The CDR3 length is 12 residues. Per germline, CDR1 SQVTM and CDR2 ANQGSEA. With 5 bases clipped from V and 5 bases from J, the junction kept 2 bases outside the gene matches. CDR3 residues: CSVSSGRNEQYF. CDR3 in DNA: TGCAGCGTTTCTAGCGGGAGGAACGAGCAGTACTTC.

The gene calls are TRBV2 and TRBJ1-3, with 7 positions matching TRBD1. CDR3 length equals 14 residues. The junction had 4 bases not matched to a gene; V was cut back by 6 bases and J by 2 bases. Germline V CDR1 and CDR2: SNHLY, FYNNEI. The CDR3 region has the DNA TGTGCCAGCAGGGGGGACAGTCCTGGAAACACCATATATTTT. Its translation is CASRGDSPGNTIYF.

The chain combines TRBV24-1 with TRBJ2-7; D remains ambiguous. The CDR3 runs to 11 residues. Trimming stripped 7 bases from V and 3 bases from J, with 6 bases between. The V gene's germline CDR1 is KGHDR and CDR2 SFDVKD. In nucleotides, the CDR3 is TGTGCCACCAGCCAGGACTACGAGCAGTACTTC. Translating it yields CATSQDYEQYF.

The rearrangement uses TRBV28 and TRBJ1-2; 8 nucleotides agree with TRBD1. The germline V gene has CDR1 MDHEN and CDR2 SYDVKM. The ends lost 10 bases at V and 4 bases at J; junction bases unmatched: 8. The CDR3 has 13 amino acids. CDR3 protein: CAIGQGALYGYTF. As DNA, the CDR3 is TGTGCCATCGGGCAGGGGGCGCTCTATGGCTACACCTTC.

The genes are TRBV25-1 and TRBJ1-3; TRBD1 matches 8 bases. This CDR3 comprises 17 residues. The J segment lost 1 base and the V segment lost 4 bases, leaving 9 bases of the junction unmatched. Germline CDR1 reads MGHDK; CDR2 reads SYGVNS. The CDR3 is CASSVPNRGGSGNTIYF. The CDR3, as DNA: TGTGCCAGCAGTGTGCCGAACAGGGGGGGATCTGGAAACACCATATATTTT.

This chain joins TRBV28 and TRBJ1-5; D not resolved. The germline gives CDR1 MDHEN, CDR2 SYDVKM. V lost 6 bases, J lost 6 bases, and 9 bases lay in between. CDR3 length: 12 amino acids. The CDR3 region is CASSPRRQPQHF. The CDR3 region has the DNA TGTGCCAGCAGCCCTAGGCGTCAGCCCCAGCATTTT.

The chain employs TRBV18 and TRBJ1-6; 7 bases fit TRBD1. CDR3 size: 14 residues. The V gene's germline CDR1 is KGHSH and CDR2 LQKENI. The ends lost 3 bases at V and 9 bases at J; junction bases unmatched: 5. CDR3 bases: TGTGCCAGCTCACCGGGACAGATCGGTTCACCCCTCCACTTT. Protein sequence: CASSPGQIGSPLHF.

This clone appeared a single time. The V and J genes are TRBV5-1 and TRBJ2-5; 11 bases are a match to TRBD2. Trimming removed 7 bases from V and 7 bases from J; junction bases left unmatched: 12. Germline V gives CDR1 SGHRS, CDR2 YFSETQ. The CDR3 runs to 15 residues. The CDR3 sequence: CASRPNSGRVLTQYF. DNA for the CDR3: TGCGCCAGCCGCCCAAATAGCGGGAGGGTGTTGACCCAGTACTTC.

V usage is TRBV12-3 or TRBV12-4 and J usage is TRBJ1-2; possibly TRBD1 for D (6 bases). Deletions cut 3 bases from V and 10 bases from J, with 9 bases between. CDR3 size: 11 residues. The CDR3 here is CASSFDRHYTF. Here the CDR3 DNA reads TGTGCCAGCAGTTTTGACAGGCACTACACCTTC.

The chain links TRBV7-3 to TRBJ1-2, with D possibly being TRBD1 (5 bases). There are 13 residues in the CDR3. Germline values: CDR1 SGHTA, CDR2 FQGTGA. The V gene lost 5 bases and the J gene lost 3 bases, with 10 bases spanning the gap. The CDR3 bases are TGTGCCAGCAGCGTGGGGGGAGACTATGGCTACACCTTC. This sequence encodes CASSVGGDYGYTF.

The chain links TRBV7-2 to TRBJ2-7; no definite D call. Germline V gene sequence: CDR1 SGHTA, CDR2 FQGNSA. V was cut by 2 bases and J by 6 bases, with 8 bases left in between. The CDR3 extends over 12 amino acids. CDR3 amino acids: CASSLFLGEQYF. CDR3 sequence (DNA): TGTGCCAGCAGCTTATTTCTCGGCGAGCAGTACTTC.

J is TRBJ1-3 and V is TRBV23-1; D is unclear. TRBV23-1 is an ORF; its function is uncertain. The ends were cut back, 8 bases at V and 0 bases at J, with 14 bases in the middle. The CDR3 runs 15 residues. CDR3 loop: CASPLAARSGNTIYF. CDR3 nucleotide sequence: TGCGCCAGCCCTTTAGCGGCCCGCTCTGGAAACACCATATATTTT.

The chain links TRBV6-5 to TRBJ1-5, with unresolved D. This CDR3 region has 13 residues. Germline CDR1 reads MNHEY; CDR2 reads SVGAGI. The CDR3 nucleotides are TGTGCAGCGGAACGAAATAGCAATCAGCCCCAGCATTTT. Encoded protein: CAAERNSNQPQHF.

The CDR3 region is CASSQSRGGRTDTQYF. The CDR3 bases are TGTGCCAGCAGCCAATCGCGAGGGGGCCGCACAGATACGCAGTATTTT. The chain recombines TRBV14 with TRBJ2-3; 7 positions match TRBD1. Germline V lookup: CDR1 SGHDN, CDR2 FVKESK. The CDR3 runs to 16 residues. V trimming: 2 bases; J trimming: 1 base; junction bases outside the gene matches: 6.

This clone has only a few counts. This chain uses TRBV5-4 with TRBJ1-6; D ambiguous. The CDR3 runs to 16 residues. Germline CDR1 and CDR2: SGHNT and YYREEE (reference sequence). V was shortened by 0 bases and J by 5 bases, with 12 bases between the two germline ends. CDR3 DNA: TGTGCCAGCAGCTTGGACGGACTCCAAAATAATTCACCCCTCCACTTT. This codes for CASSLDGLQNNSPLHF.

This sequence joins TRBV21-1 and TRBJ1-4; TRBD1 is taken as the D call from the table, unchecked against the DNA. TRBV21-1 is assigned pseudogene status. There are 16 residues in the CDR3. CDR3 bases: TGTGCCAGCAGCGGACAAAACAGGGTCGGAGCCGAAAAACTGTTTTTT. The encoded protein is CASSGQNRVGAEKLFF.

The table lists this clone with a few counts. This chain connects TRBV5-1 to TRBJ1-5; D perhaps matches TRBD1 (6 bases). This CDR3 is 15 amino acids long. Trimming left V 0 bases short and J 6 bases short, with 13 bases between. From germline, CDR1 is SGHRS and CDR2 YFSETQ. The CDR3 is CASSLEGVGSQPQHF. Here the CDR3 DNA reads TGCGCCAGCAGCTTGGAGGGGGTTGGTAGTCAGCCCCAGCATTTT.

This clone turned up a few times. The rearrangement uses TRBV12-5 and TRBJ2-5; D is ambiguous. The CDR3 totals 12 residues. Germline assignment: CDR1 LGHNT and CDR2 FRNRAP. V was cut by 8 bases and J by 1 base, with 8 bases left in between. The CDR3 nucleotides read TGTGCTAGTAGAGGAGTCCAAGAGACCCAGTACTTC. Translating it yields CASRGVQETQYF. Looking up the rest from reference TRBV12-5 and TRBJ2-5 gives the full variable domain: DARVTQTPRHKVTEMGQEVTMRCQPILGHNTVFWYRQTMMQGLELLAYFRNRAPLDDSGMPKDRFSAEMPDATLATLKIQPSEPRDSAVYFCASRGVQETQYFGPGTRLLVL.

This clone was detected only a few times. The chain combines TRBV29-1 with TRBJ2-2, with 13 bases that match TRBD2. Trimming removed 6 bases from V and 5 bases from J; junction bases left unmatched: 3. Germline values: CDR1 SQVTM, CDR2 ANQGSEA. The CDR3 sequence is 14 residues long. The CDR3 nucleotides read TGCAGCGTCGGGACTAGCGGGGAGACCGGGGAGCTGTTTTTT. As protein: CSVGTSGETGELFF.

The rearrangement joins TRBV7-6 to TRBJ2-3; perhaps TRBD1 as D (5 bases). V was shortened by 1 base and J by 0 bases, with 8 bases between the two germline ends. The CDR3 runs to 15 residues. Germline V gene data show CDR1 as SGHVS and CDR2 as FNYEAQ. The CDR3 reads CASSLGGVSTDTQYF. CDR3 DNA: TGTGCCAGCAGCTTAGGGGGCGTTAGCACAGATACGCAGTATTTT.

The chain joins TRBV2 to TRBJ1-6; 8 nucleotides match TRBD1. V trimming: 5 bases; J trimming: 5 bases; junction bases outside the gene matches: 8. Germline V gives CDR1 SNHLY, CDR2 FYNNEI. CDR3 length equals 16 residues. The CDR3 loop is CASSLRGPMDNSPLHF. In DNA form, the CDR3 reads TGTGCCAGCAGTCTCAGGGGGCCCATGGATAATTCACCCCTCCACTTT.

V is TRBV5-4 and J is TRBJ1-4; TRBD1 aligns across 10 bases. Germline assignment: CDR1 SGHNT and CDR2 YYREEE (reference sequence). CDR3 length: 15 residues. V trimming: 2 bases; J trimming: 4 bases; junction bases outside the gene matches: 2. The CDR3 sequence: CASSFGTGVNEKLFF. In DNA, the CDR3 is TGTGCCAGCAGCTTTGGGACAGGGGTTAATGAAAAACTGTTTTTT.